The clone carrying this TCR beta chain has only a few counts. TCRdb re-called the reads through MiXCR, storing one row per CDR3 protein. The table shows approximately 240,000 distinct CDR3 sequences, with around 26% occurring only once. These data are taken from a study of kidney transplant recipient with SARS-CoV-2 infection. This CDR3 spans 20 amino acids. Trimming cost V 5 bases and J 3 bases, with 28 bases left between them. Looked up from germline, CDR1 is SGHNT and CDR2 is YENEEA. This chain uses TRBV11-3 with TRBJ2-2, with TRBD2 as a possible D gene (7 bases). Sequenced material: a blood sample, taken at baseline and between days 110 and 120 from a kidney transplant recipient. The receptor's source is a young adult male patient who had COVID-19 and was a kidney transplant recipient. Some T cells here may be from the graft donor. The CDR3 here is CASSGSLTGGPLWDTGELFF. The CDR3 region has the DNA TGTGCCAGCAGCGGATCGCTAACGGGGGGCCCCTTATGGGACACCGGGGAGCTGTTTTTT.